The clone carrying this TCR beta chain was detected only a few times. Antigen specificity is unknown. Trimming removed 0 bases at V and 0 bases at J, with 8 bases between. Germline assignment: CDR1 SEHNR and CDR2 FQNEAQ (reference sequence). The CDR3 sequence is 15 residues long. The data were obtained in a study of cytomegalovirus exposure and HLA in healthy donors. The study, taken as a whole, reports: In a later analysis, a missense DCLRE1C variant was linked to TCR beta V- and J-gene trimming. Analyses of presence/absence relied on an assumption of roughly uniform sequencing depth across donors. Later, TCR association rates were found to vary by HLA locus, highest for DRB1 and lowest for HLA-C.

A multiplex PCR was run with 60 Vbeta primers and 13 Jbeta primers. The assay was immunoSEQ multiplex PCR, and TCRdb's table has in-frame clones only and misses some. The repertoire holds approximately 160,000 clones, with approximately 62% as singletons. V gene TRBV7-9 combines with J gene TRBJ1-1; tentatively, D is TRBD1 (5 bases). The sequence came from a man in his fifties in good health and CMV-seronegative. Sequencing was performed on PBMCs. The CDR3: CASSLAGGVNTEAFF. As DNA, the CDR3 is TGTGCCAGCAGCTTAGCCGGGGGAGTGAACACTGAAGCTTTCTTT.